This record covers a single TCR beta chain. The length of the CDR3 is 17 residues. With the 5' RACE reads reprocessed, TCRdb shows one record per CDR3 protein and no DNA. This specimen shows about 370,000 distinct CDR3 sequences; the ten leading clones hold over 8.5%. This sample was taken from a study of T cells expressing NK-cell markers. The receptor was derived from a woman in her fifties or sixties in good health. Sequenced: blood T cells: a sorted CD56 or NKG2C T cell subset, CD4+ or CD8+ T cells, or bulk PBMC T cells (not recorded which). The chain uses TRBV12-3 or TRBV12-4 and TRBJ2-3; TCRdb proposes TRBD2, but this gene call is untestable without DNA. Here the CDR3 reads CASSDAGTSGLRDTQYF.